This TCR beta chain appears in the sequencing data of a study of blood T cells in healthy people across ages. In the study overall: About one barcoded beta molecule per two T cells was captured by template switching.

A second about 6 to 11 cycle PCR used barcoded and J-beta primers. Per sample, CDR3-containing paired-end reads numbered at least 2.5 million. TCRdb used MiXCR to reprocess the 5' RACE reads, holding one entry per CDR3 protein. The sample lists about 1.1 million distinct CDR3 sequences; around two fifths were seen once. CDR1 and CDR2 (germline): SGHTA, FQGNSA. V was clipped by 3 bases and J by 2 bases, with 8 bases between them. The CDR3 runs 14 residues. The chain has TRBV7-2 and TRBJ2-1; D might be TRBD2 (5 bases). This TCR was recovered from a man in his late teens or twenties in good health. The sample was blood. CDR3 amino acids: CASSFRGTYNEQFF. The CDR3 region has the DNA TGTGCCAGCAGCTTCCGGGGTACCTACAATGAGCAGTTCTTC.